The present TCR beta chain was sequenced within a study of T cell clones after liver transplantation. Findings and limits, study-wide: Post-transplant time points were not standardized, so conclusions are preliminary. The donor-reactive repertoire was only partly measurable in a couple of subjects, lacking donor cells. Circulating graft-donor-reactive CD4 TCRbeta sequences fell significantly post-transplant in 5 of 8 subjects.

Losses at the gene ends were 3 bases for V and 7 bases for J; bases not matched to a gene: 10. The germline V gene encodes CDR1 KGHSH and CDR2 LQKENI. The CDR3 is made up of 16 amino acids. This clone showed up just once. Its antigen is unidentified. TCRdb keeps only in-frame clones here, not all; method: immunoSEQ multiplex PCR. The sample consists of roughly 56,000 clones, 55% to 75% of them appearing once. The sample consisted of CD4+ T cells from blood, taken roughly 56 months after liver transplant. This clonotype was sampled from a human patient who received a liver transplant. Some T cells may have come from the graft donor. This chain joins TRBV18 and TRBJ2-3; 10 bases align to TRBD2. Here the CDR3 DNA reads TGTGCCAGCTCACCCTTCACTAGCGGGGAAATGAATACGCAGTATTTT. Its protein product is CASSPFTSGEMNTQYF.